The source of this TCR beta chain is a study of shared clonotypes between healthy human individuals (dated by TCRdb to 2020 to 2021). Looking at the study overall: The cohort comprised two women and a few men aged 18 to 49 years. For each donor, CD4 naive and CD4 memory were each run on three plates, CD8 naive on two plates, and CD8 memory on one plate. The study deeply sequenced blood TCR repertoires of 5 or 6 healthy adults to estimate repertoire size and the extent of clonotype sharing between individuals. To increase sequencing depth and limit assay-specific biases, TCR repertoire library preparation and sequencing were carried out by different laboratories using diverse techniques. Each donor's leukapheresis produced roughly between roughly 0.9 and 8.9 billion PBMCs. Overall results and qualifications from the work: Even with the large sequencing depth, rarefaction of the sorted-subset datasets indicated that sequencing was incomplete. Pairwise subsampling led to the expectation that sequencing depth would affect the degree of clonotype sharing among donors. About 5% of naive CD4, roughly 3.6% of naive CD8, approximately 2% of memory CD4, and approximately 0.4% of memory CD8 clonotypes were shared across a few donors. Compared with non-shared clonotypes, clonotypes shared by all four sorted-subset donors had higher generation probabilities. The small number of donors limited the genetic and exposure-history diversity represented. Larger estimated clonotype richness was generally found for naive subsets than for memory subsets. Sampling was limited to blood, and TCR repertoires in tissue likely differ from TCR repertoires in blood.

Healthy HIV-negative adults with no recently reported acute infections or vaccinations were included as donors. Every donor was a Caucasian adult residing in Nashville, Tennessee, USA. CD4+ T cells were enriched by magnetic negative selection; naive cells were then positively selected on CD45RA, and the negative fraction formed the memory subset. After blood collection by leukapheresis, PBMCs were isolated using Ficoll-Histopaque density gradient centrifugation and then cryopreserved in the vapor phase of liquid nitrogen. Purity and quantity of every magnetically sorted T cell population were checked by analytical flow cytometry. From each sorted fraction, genomic DNA was isolated and quantified by UV absorbance on a Nanodrop 2000c. V has 5 bases trimmed and J has 2 bases trimmed; junction bases matching no gene number 10. From the cysteine through the phenylalanine, the CDR3 covers 17 amino acids. Here the CDR3 DNA is all that survives: 51 bases in frame from base 1. Via the germline V gene (reference sequence), CDR1 is SEHNR and CDR2 FQNEAQ.

Using the deep immunoSEQ assay, TCR CDR3 regions were amplified from genomic DNA by multiplex PCR. Extracted genomic DNA from each cell subset was distributed evenly across all wells of several immunoSEQ 96-well plates, and each plate was treated as a replicate. For sorted subsets, each replicate PCR was loaded with about 200 ng genomic DNA, equivalent to 25,000 to 35,000 T cell genomes. Purified libraries were quantified with a Qubit 3.0 fluorometer, sized on a Bioanalyzer 2100, and re-quantified with the KAPA Library Quantification kit. Each immunoSEQ 96-well plate was sequenced on its own single-read 150-cycle Illumina NextSeq 550 flow cell. Regarding the original processing steps: The immunoSEQ output contained only junctional sequences without quality scores, so filtering could not match that applied to full-length reads. To assign V/J genes and CDR3, sequences were annotated using PyIR, a Python wrapper for IgBLAST v1.9, with IMGT germline references. Reads with weak V/J assignments (E-value above 1e-6), missing CDR3, stop codons, out-of-frame junctions, or ambiguous translated residues were removed. V3J clonotypes were defined as sequences sharing an identical inferred V gene, J gene, and CDR3 amino acid sequence. Percentage overlap between repertoires was calculated by dividing the number of shared unique clonotypes by the size of the smaller repertoire. Three approaches were used to assess repertoire richness: RTK rarefaction, the Chao1 estimator, and Recon v2.1 estimates of unobserved clonotypes. OLGA was used to compute generation probabilities for all TCRbeta clonotypes that the gDNA method yielded from a few donors. In TCRdb, the immuneACCESS table is reduced to in-frame sequences with V and J assigned. These tables do not hold every clone; where another copy was compared, an unresolved V gene accounts for under half, and the others remain unexplained. V and J calls plus clone size are reproduced from that table; the DNA served to infer D and trimming. The sample table contains roughly 680,000 clones; only one count was recorded for around 77% of them. The top ten clonotypes cover under 2% of the sample.

With regard to this clone: It lacks a known antigen. No base quality information exists; no much larger clone differs at one position.

This TCR came from a woman in her 30s in good health. The sequencing sample was made of memory CD4+ T cells sorted from blood. The sample's cell subset or site label, decoded: CD45RA-negative fraction. The sequence links TRBV7-9 to TRBJ1-1; 11 bases in the junction line up with TRBD1. The CDR3 reads CASSLNSGTGGNTEAFF. The DNA sequence is as follows: TGTGCCAGCAGCCTGAACTCCGGGACAGGGGGTAACACTGAAGCTTTCTTT.